This TCR beta chain was captured by sequencing in a study of cytomegalovirus exposure and HLA in healthy donors. Everyone who donated was a healthy bone marrow donor. The PCR made use of 60 Vbeta and 13 Jbeta primers. Sequenced by immunoSEQ multiplex PCR; TCRdb stores in-frame clones only, minus some. The sample records 130,000 or so clones, approximately 80% being singletons. CDR3 length: 13 amino acids. CDR1 and CDR2 from the germline V gene are LGHNA and YNFKEQ. J lost 13 bases, V lost 0 bases, and 8 bases had no gene match. What was sequenced was PBMCs. The chain links TRBV4-2 to TRBJ2-7, with 8 positions matching TRBD2. This receptor was taken from a woman between 18 and 29 years old in good health and CMV-seronegative. CDR3 coding DNA: TGTGCCAGCAGCCAAGATCGGAGCGGGAGCATCTACTTC. It is translated as CASSQDRSGSIYF.